These 25 T cell receptor beta chains originate from one sample sequenced in a study of CD8 T cells in ankylosing spondylitis. TCRdb processed the 5' RACE reads anew with MiXCR; each CDR3 protein has one entry. The sample holds 380,000 or so distinct CDR3 sequences, more than 20% seen once. The sequencing sample was made of blood, either unsorted or a sorted T cell fraction (not recorded which). The receptors derive from a male donor with ankylosing spondylitis or in good health (not recorded which).

This clonotype was observed a handful of times. V gene TRBV20-1 combines with J gene TRBJ2-5, with a tentative D call TRBD2 (6 bases). Trimming shortened V by 5 bases and J by 1 base, and 20 bases separated the two germline ends. The germline V gene has CDR1 DFQATT and CDR2 SNEGSKA (reference sequence). This CDR3 comprises 16 residues. The CDR3 reads CSARKPGGNPQETQYF. The CDR3 DNA sequence: TGCAGTGCTCGAAAGCCCGGGGGAAACCCCCAAGAGACCCAGTACTTC.

This clonotype was picked up a small number of times. This sequence joins TRBV11-2 and TRBJ2-2; possibly TRBD2 for D (5 bases). Germline V CDR1 and CDR2: SGHAT, FQNNGV. This CDR3 region has 16 residues. V was clipped by 3 bases and J by 0 bases, with 11 bases between them. In DNA, the CDR3 is TGTGCCAGCAGCTTGGCGGGCAGCACGAACACCGGGGAGCTGTTTTTT. Amino acid sequence: CASSLAGSTNTGELFF.

V is TRBV20-1 and J is TRBJ2-7, with 8 bases identical to TRBD1. The CDR3 covers 14 residues. The germline gives CDR1 DFQATT, CDR2 SNEGSKA (reference sequence). Trimming at V came to 3 bases and at J to 6 bases, leaving 10 bases not matched to a gene. The CDR3 DNA is TGCAGTGCTAGCGGCCAGGCAGGGGGCACCGAGCAGTACTTC. Protein: CSASGQAGGTEQYF.

This chain joins TRBV7-3 and TRBJ2-3; D unresolved. The CDR3 has 14 residues. Trimming pared 2 bases from V and 4 bases from J, leaving 10 bases between. Germline-derived CDR1 and CDR2 are SGHTA and FQGTGA. The CDR3 here is CASSLLPYPDTQYF. In DNA form, the CDR3 reads TGTGCCAGCAGCTTACTTCCCTATCCAGATACGCAGTATTTT.

This clonotype has more than one count but fewer than ten. The chain links TRBV20-1 to TRBJ2-5; D is perhaps TRBD1 (6 bases). Trimming removed 1 base at V and 2 bases at J, with 23 bases between. This CDR3 is built from 18 residues. Germline CDR1 and CDR2: DFQATT and SNEGSKA (reference sequence). CDR3 amino acids: CSARALVAGAAHQETQYF. The DNA for the CDR3 is TGCAGTGCTAGAGCCCTGGTGGCAGGGGCCGCCCATCAAGAGACCCAGTACTTC.

This clonotype was recorded at least ten times. The rearrangement joins TRBV29-1 to TRBJ1-1; D may be TRBD1 (5 bases). The germline V gene encodes CDR1 SQVTM and CDR2 ANQGSEA. The V and J ends lost 7 bases and 6 bases respectively, with 9 bases between them. CDR3 size: 10 residues. Written as DNA, the CDR3 is TGCAGCGCCCGGGGGTCTGAAGCTTTCTTT. Residues: CSARGSEAFF.

This chain joins TRBV28 and TRBJ2-1; no clear D gene. Deletions cut 5 bases from V and 0 bases from J, with 8 bases between. This CDR3 region has 14 residues. Per the germline V gene, CDR1 is MDHEN and CDR2 is SYDVKM. The CDR3 sequence is CASSAISSYNEQFF. CDR3 DNA sequence: TGTGCCAGCAGTGCCATCAGCTCCTACAATGAGCAGTTCTTC.

This clonotype showed up just a few times. J is TRBJ2-5 and V is TRBV20-1, with D tentatively TRBD2 (7 bases). The CDR3 sequence is 14 residues long. Trimming cost V 2 bases and J 13 bases, with 23 bases left between them. Germline CDR1 reads DFQATT; CDR2 reads SNEGSKA (reference sequence). CDR3 DNA: TGCAGTGCTAGATTCCCCCAGGTGGGGCGGGGGCGGTACTTC. Its translation is CSARFPQVGRGRYF.

The chain is built from TRBV7-9 and TRBJ2-5, with D tentatively TRBD1 or TRBD2 (5 bases each). V gave up 4 bases and J gave up 4 bases, with 16 bases separating them. The germline V gene has CDR1 SEHNR and CDR2 FQNEAQ (reference sequence). The CDR3 runs to 15 residues. CDR3 sequence: CASSSSGPGPETQYF. CDR3 nucleotides: TGTGCCAGCAGCTCAAGCGGCCCAGGGCCAGAGACCCAGTACTTC.

This chain joins TRBV27 and TRBJ1-5, with D tentatively TRBD1 (6 bases). Trimming took 5 bases from V and 6 from J, leaving 14 bases between them. Germline CDR1 is MNHEY and CDR2 is SMNVEV (reference sequence). This CDR3 comprises 14 residues. CDR3 DNA sequence: TGTGCCAGCAGTCCGTCCCGGACAGTTCAGCCCCAGCATTTT. Translating it yields CASSPSRTVQPQHF.

The V call is TRBV6-2 or TRBV6-3, the J call TRBJ2-1; D not certain. The CDR3 contains 16 residues. V was clipped by 2 bases and J by 2 bases, with 13 bases between them. Looked up from germline, CDR1 is MNHEY and CDR2 is SVGEGT. CDR3 sequence: CASSYTQRGTYNEQFF. CDR3 DNA: TGTGCCAGCAGTTACACGCAGAGAGGAACCTACAATGAGCAGTTCTTC.

The chain combines TRBV27 with TRBJ1-2; D uncertain. Germline CDR1 reads MNHEY; CDR2 reads SMNVEV (reference sequence). The length of the CDR3 is 15 residues. V lost 4 bases and J 0 bases, leaving 12 bases between the germline ends. The CDR3 is CASSSSPSANYGYTF. Here the CDR3 DNA reads TGTGCCAGCAGTTCTTCACCCTCTGCTAACTATGGCTACACCTTC.

In its sample, this clonotype was seen a few times. The gene calls are TRBV12-3 or TRBV12-4 and TRBJ2-3; TRBD1 might be the D (5 bases). V gave up 10 bases and J gave up 6 bases, with 17 bases separating them. This CDR3 is built from 13 residues. The CDR3 bases are TGTGCCACCTCTCCCCCACACAGGGATACGCAGTATTTT. It codes for CATSPPHRDTQYF.

This clonotype has a handful of counts. This chain links TRBV6-5 with TRBJ2-7; possibly TRBD2 for D (5 bases). The CDR3 has 14 amino acids. Trimming pared 3 bases from V and 0 bases from J, leaving 9 bases between. Germline loops: CDR1 MNHEY, CDR2 SVGAGI. The DNA of the CDR3 is TGTGCCAGCAGTTATAGTGGGAGCTCCTACGAGCAGTACTTC. Translation gives CASSYSGSSYEQYF.

This sequence joins TRBV12-3 or TRBV12-4 and TRBJ2-2, with TRBD1 matching over 10 bases. There are 15 residues in the CDR3. The J segment lost 6 bases and the V segment lost 7 bases, leaving 8 bases of the junction unmatched. DNA of the CDR3: TGTGCCAGCACCCAGACAGGGGGCGCGCCCGGGGAGCTGTTTTTT. Protein sequence: CASTQTGGAPGELFF.

This sequence joins TRBV5-1 and TRBJ2-7; the D gene could be TRBD1 or TRBD2 (5 bases each). From germline, CDR1 is SGHRS and CDR2 YFSETQ. Trimming removed 0 bases from V and 5 bases from J, with 12 bases in between. CDR3 length: 14 amino acids. CDR3 region: CASSLAYGGHEQYF. For the CDR3, the DNA is TGCGCCAGCAGCTTGGCCTATGGGGGTCACGAGCAGTACTTC.

This clonotype was counted at least ten times. The V gene is TRBV29-1, the J gene TRBJ2-1; 14 bases line up with TRBD2. The CDR3 has 12 residues. The germline gives CDR1 SQVTM, CDR2 ANQGSEA. The ends lost 5 bases at V and 15 bases at J; junction bases unmatched: 6. CDR3 nucleotides: TGCAGCGTTCCGGGACTAGCGGGGGATCGGTTCTTC. This encodes CSVPGLAGDRFF.

This clonotype has a handful of counts. The chain combines TRBV12-3 or TRBV12-4 with TRBJ2-3, with 10 bases that match TRBD2. The length of the CDR3 is 16 residues. V was pared by 6 bases and J by 1 base, with 7 bases of the junction left unmatched. The CDR3 sequence: CASRRTGTSGTDTQYF. For the CDR3, the DNA is TGTGCCAGCAGGAGAACCGGGACTAGCGGCACAGATACGCAGTATTTT.

This clonotype has a handful of counts. As DNA, the CDR3 is TGTGCCAGCAGTCCCCGGACCGATTATAGCAATCAGCCCCAGCATTTT. It encodes CASSPRTDYSNQPQHF. The rearrangement links TRBV28 to TRBJ1-5; unclear D gene. CDR3 length: 16 amino acids. V was cut by 5 bases and J by 0 bases, with 14 bases left in between. Germline loops: CDR1 MDHEN, CDR2 SYDVKM.

The chain carries TRBV4-1 and TRBJ2-2; the D is unclear. Germline V gene data show CDR1 as MGHRA and CDR2 as YSYEKL. Trimming left V 0 bases short and J 6 bases short, with 11 bases between. This CDR3 comprises 15 residues. CDR3 DNA sequence: TGCGCCAGCAGCCAAGATCGGGTGTTGCCCGGGGAGCTGTTTTTT. It yields the protein CASSQDRVLPGELFF.

The rearrangement uses TRBV9 and TRBJ2-7; D unresolved. V was clipped by 0 bases and J by 2 bases, with 9 bases between them. The CDR3 is 14 amino acids. Germline-derived CDR1 and CDR2 are SGDLS and YYNGEE. CDR3 nucleotides: TGTGCCAGCAGCGTAGCTCCAGGTCCCTACGAGCAGTACTTC. Its translation: CASSVAPGPYEQYF.

This clonotype occurred a few times. The CDR3 sequence: CASSQALAISGANVLTF. As DNA, the CDR3 is TGTGCCAGCAGCCAAGCCCTCGCAATCTCTGGGGCCAACGTCCTGACTTTC. This rearrangement joins TRBV3-1 to TRBJ2-6; D unclear. V lost 1 base and J lost 0, with 10 bases in between. The CDR3 extends over 17 amino acids. Germline V CDR1 and CDR2: LGHDT, YNNKEL (reference sequence).

In this sample, this clonotype turned up many times. The chain has TRBV12-3 or TRBV12-4 and TRBJ2-3; D unclear. Trimming removed 5 bases at V and 2 bases at J, with 14 bases between. This CDR3 has 15 amino acids. Written as DNA, the CDR3 is TGTGCCAGCAGTGGCCCTGACACGATCACAGATACGCAGTATTTT. Protein product: CASSGPDTITDTQYF.

The J gene is TRBJ2-3, the V gene TRBV29-1; TRBD1 is a possible D gene (6 bases). With 5 bases removed from V and 4 bases from J, the gap between germline ends came to 22 bases. Germline V gene lookup returns CDR1 SQVTM and CDR2 ANQGSEA. The CDR3 extends over 16 amino acids. The DNA of the CDR3 is TGCAGCGTTTCCCAAACAGGGAAAAGCCCCTCAGATACGCAGTATTTT. It translates to CSVSQTGKSPSDTQYF.

The chain carries TRBV12-3 or TRBV12-4 and TRBJ2-4, with D unresolved. Trimming removed 8 bases at V and 1 base at J, with 12 bases between. The CDR3 is 14 amino acids. The DNA for the CDR3 is TGTGCCAGCTCAAATATCCTTGCCAAAAACATTCAGTACTTC. The encoded protein is CASSNILAKNIQYF.